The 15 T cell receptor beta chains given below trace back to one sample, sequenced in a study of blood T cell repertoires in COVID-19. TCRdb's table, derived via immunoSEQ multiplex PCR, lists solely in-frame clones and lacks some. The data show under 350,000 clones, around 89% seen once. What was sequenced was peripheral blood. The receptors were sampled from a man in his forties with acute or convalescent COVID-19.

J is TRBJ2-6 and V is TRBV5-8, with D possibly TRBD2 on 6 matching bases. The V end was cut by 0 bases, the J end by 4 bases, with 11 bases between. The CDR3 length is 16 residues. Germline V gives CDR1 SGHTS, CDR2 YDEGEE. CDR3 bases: TGTGCCAGCAGCTTGGGCCGGGGGTCAGGGGCCAACGTCCTGACTTTC. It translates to CASSLGRGSGANVLTF.

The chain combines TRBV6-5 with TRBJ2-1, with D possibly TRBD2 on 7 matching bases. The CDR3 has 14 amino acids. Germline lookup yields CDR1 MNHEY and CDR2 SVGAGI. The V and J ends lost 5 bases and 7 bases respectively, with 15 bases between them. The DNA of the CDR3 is TGTGCCAGCAGTCGAGGGGGGGGGTGGAATGAGCAGTTCTTC. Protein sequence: CASSRGGGWNEQFF.

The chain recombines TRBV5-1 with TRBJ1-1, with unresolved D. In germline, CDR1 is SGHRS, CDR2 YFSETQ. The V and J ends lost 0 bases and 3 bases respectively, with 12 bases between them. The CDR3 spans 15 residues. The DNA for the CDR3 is TGCGCCAGCAGCTTGGAGGTCCCAGGTTACACTGAAGCTTTCTTT. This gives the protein CASSLEVPGYTEAFF.

CDR3 sequence reads: CASSADSKRRENEQYF. CDR3 in DNA: TGTGCCAGCAGCGCTGACAGTAAAAGGCGGGAGAACGAGCAGTACTTC. V usage is TRBV5-8 and J usage is TRBJ2-7; 7 positions agree with TRBD2. Looked up from germline, CDR1 is SGHTS and CDR2 is YDEGEE. This CDR3 contains 16 residues. J gave up 5 bases and V 4 bases, and 15 bases lay outside the gene matches.

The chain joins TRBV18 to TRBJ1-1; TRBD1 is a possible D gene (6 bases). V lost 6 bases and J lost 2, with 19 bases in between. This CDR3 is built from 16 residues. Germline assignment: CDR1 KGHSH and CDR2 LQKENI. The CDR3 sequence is CASSLMGGAGNTEAFF. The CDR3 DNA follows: TGTGCCAGCTCCCTCATGGGGGGGGCAGGTAACACTGAAGCTTTCTTT.

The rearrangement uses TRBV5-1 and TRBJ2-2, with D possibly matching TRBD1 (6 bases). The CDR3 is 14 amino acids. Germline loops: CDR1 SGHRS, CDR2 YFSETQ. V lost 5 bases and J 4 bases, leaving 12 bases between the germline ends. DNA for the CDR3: TGCGCCAGCAGTCTCGACAGGTTCACCGGGGAGCTGTTTTTT. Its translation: CASSLDRFTGELFF.

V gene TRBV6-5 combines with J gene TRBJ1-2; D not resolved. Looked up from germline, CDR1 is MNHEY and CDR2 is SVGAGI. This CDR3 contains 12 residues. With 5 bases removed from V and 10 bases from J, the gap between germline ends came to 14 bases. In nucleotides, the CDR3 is TGTGCCAGCAGTATCCCTCCCGCACACTACACCTTC. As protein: CASSIPPAHYTF.

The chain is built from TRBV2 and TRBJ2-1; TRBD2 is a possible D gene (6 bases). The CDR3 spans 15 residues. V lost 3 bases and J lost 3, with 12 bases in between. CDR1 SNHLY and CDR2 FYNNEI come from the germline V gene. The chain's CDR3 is CASSDEAGSYNEQFF. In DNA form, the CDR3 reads TGTGCCAGCAGTGACGAGGCGGGGAGCTACAATGAGCAGTTCTTC.

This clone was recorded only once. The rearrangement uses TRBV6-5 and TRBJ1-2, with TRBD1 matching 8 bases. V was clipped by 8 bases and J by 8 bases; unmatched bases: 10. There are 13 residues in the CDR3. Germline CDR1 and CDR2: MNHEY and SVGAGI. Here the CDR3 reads CASGPRGLMGYTF. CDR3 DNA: TGTGCCAGCGGGCCCAGGGGGCTGATGGGCTACACCTTC.

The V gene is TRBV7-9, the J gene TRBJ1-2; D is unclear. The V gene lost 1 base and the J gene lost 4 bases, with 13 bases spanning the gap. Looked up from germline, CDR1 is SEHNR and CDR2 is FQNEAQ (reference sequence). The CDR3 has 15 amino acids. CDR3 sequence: CASSLVMAGRYGYTF. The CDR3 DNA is TGTGCCAGCAGCTTAGTCATGGCTGGGCGCTATGGCTACACCTTC.

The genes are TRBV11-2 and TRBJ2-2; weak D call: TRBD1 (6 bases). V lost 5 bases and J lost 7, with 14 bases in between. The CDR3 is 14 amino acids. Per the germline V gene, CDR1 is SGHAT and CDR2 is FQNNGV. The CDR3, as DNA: TGTGCCAGCAGCCGGAGTTCAGGGGTCGGGGAGCTGTTTTTT. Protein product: CASSRSSGVGELFF.

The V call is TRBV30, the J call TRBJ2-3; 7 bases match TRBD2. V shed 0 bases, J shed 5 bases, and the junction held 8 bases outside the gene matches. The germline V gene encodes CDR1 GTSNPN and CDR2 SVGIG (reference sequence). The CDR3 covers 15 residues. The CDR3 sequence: CAWSVPGGIQDTQYF. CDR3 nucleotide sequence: TGTGCCTGGAGTGTACCCGGGGGGATTCAAGATACGCAGTATTTT.

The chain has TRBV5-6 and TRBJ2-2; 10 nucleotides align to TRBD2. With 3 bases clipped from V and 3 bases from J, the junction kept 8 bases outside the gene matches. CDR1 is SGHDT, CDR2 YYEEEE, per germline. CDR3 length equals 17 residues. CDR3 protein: CASSSSGGAYYTGELFF. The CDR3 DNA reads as TGTGCCAGCAGCTCGAGCGGGGGGGCGTATTACACCGGGGAGCTGTTTTTT. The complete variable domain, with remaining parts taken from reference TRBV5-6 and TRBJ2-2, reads DAGVTQSPTHLIKTRGQQVTLRCSPKSGHDTVSWYQQALGQGPQFIFQYYEEEERQRGNFPDRFSGHQFPNYSSELNVNALLLGDSALYLCASSSSGGAYYTGELFFGEGSRLTVL.

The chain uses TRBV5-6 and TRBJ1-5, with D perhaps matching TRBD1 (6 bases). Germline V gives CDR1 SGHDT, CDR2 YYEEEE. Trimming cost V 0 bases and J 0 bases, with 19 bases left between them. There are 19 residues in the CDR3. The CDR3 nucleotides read TGTGCCAGCAGCTTGGGCTACAGGGAGCCATCATATAGCAATCAGCCCCAGCATTTT. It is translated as CASSLGYREPSYSNQPQHF. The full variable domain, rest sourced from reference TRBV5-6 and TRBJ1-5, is DAGVTQSPTHLIKTRGQQVTLRCSPKSGHDTVSWYQQALGQGPQFIFQYYEEEERQRGNFPDRFSGHQFPNYSSELNVNALLLGDSALYLCASSLGYREPSYSNQPQHFGDGTRLSIL.

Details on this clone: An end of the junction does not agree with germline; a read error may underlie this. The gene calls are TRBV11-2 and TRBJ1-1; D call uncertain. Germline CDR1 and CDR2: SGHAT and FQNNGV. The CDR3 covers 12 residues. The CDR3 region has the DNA TGTGCCAGCAGCTTAGATGGCCGTTCGGCGGGTTTT. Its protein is CASSLDGRSAGF.